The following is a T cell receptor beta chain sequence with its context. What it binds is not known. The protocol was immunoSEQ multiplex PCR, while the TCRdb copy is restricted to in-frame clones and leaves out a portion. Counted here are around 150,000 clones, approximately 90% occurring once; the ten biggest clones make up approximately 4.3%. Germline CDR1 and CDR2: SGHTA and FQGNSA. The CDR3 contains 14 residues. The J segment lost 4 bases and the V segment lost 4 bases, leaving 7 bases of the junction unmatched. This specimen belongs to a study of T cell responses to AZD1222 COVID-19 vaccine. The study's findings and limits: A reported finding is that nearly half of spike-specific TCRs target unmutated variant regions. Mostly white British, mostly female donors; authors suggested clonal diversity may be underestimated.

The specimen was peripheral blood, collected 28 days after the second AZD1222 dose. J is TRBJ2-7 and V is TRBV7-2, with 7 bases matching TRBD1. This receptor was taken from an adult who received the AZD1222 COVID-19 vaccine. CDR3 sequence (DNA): TGTGCCAGCAGCTCCCGGACAGGAGGATACGAGCAGTACTTC. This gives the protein CASSSRTGGYEQYF.